This TCR beta chain is from a study of blood T cell repertoires in COVID-19. Background on the study: Acute and convalescent COVID-19 samples came from the United States, Italy and Spain.

CDR3 size: 16 residues. The germline V gene encodes CDR1 SEHNR and CDR2 FQNEAQ (reference sequence). Losses at the gene ends were 4 bases for V and 2 bases for J; bases not matched to a gene: 9. Repertoires were generated with immunoSEQ multiplex PCR, while TCRdb's copy carries only in-frame clones and drops some. The table records approximately 69,000 clones, 82% of them present only once. This clone appeared a single time. This sequence was found in a woman aged 80 or over with acute or convalescent COVID-19. The J gene is TRBJ1-2, the V gene TRBV7-9, with 8 bases matching TRBD1. The sequencing input was peripheral blood. CDR3 sequence (DNA): TGTGCCAGCAGCTCCCTGGACAGGGTGGTGAACTATGGCTACACCTTC. It specifies CASSSLDRVVNYGYTF.